The sequence of this T cell receptor (beta chain) was determined in a study of metastatic and nonmetastatic thyroid tumors. Germline V gene data show CDR1 as SGHAT and CDR2 as FQNNGV. V was trimmed by 1 base and J by 6 bases, leaving 7 bases between them. The CDR3 covers 14 residues. TCRdb reanalyzed the PCR reads via MiXCR. The profile covers some 10,000 clones, with roughly 28% appearing a single time and roughly 9.8% taken by the ten largest. Every patient underwent thyroid surgery untreated. The chain has TRBV11-2 and TRBJ1-6; D unresolved. The TCR was taken from a female donor with papillary thyroid cancer or a benign thyroid nodule (not recorded which). Some clones in this sample may be carry-over from other donors' samples. Source material: tumor tissue. The CDR3 reads CASSLVALNSPLHF. The CDR3 bases are TGTGCCAGCAGCTTAGTAGCCCTTAATTCACCCCTCCACTTT.